These 11 T cell receptor beta chains originate from one sample sequenced in a study of CD8+ T cells in alopecia areata. Sample treatment: oral pan-JAK inhibitor, 5-10 mg twice daily. Extracted RNA was reverse transcribed, and the resulting cDNA served as sequencing template. TCRdb keeps only in-frame clones here, not all; method: immunoSEQ multiplex PCR. The sample records roughly 280,000 clones, about 60% being singletons. The sequences come from CD4+ T cells sorted from blood, collected around week 54, from a patient treated with tofacitinib. The receptors come from a human donor with alopecia areata.

The chain uses TRBV7-2 and TRBJ2-2; D is uncertain. CDR1 SGHTA and CDR2 FQGNSA come from the germline V gene. This CDR3 comprises 13 residues. The V end lost 5 bases, the J end lost 1 base, and 5 bases lay between the germline ends. DNA of the CDR3: TGTGCCAGCAGCCACAGGAACACCGGGGAGCTGTTTTTT. It encodes CASSHRNTGELFF.

This clone appeared a few times. The chain has TRBV7-9 and TRBJ1-5; D is unresolved. The CDR3 extends over 16 amino acids. Trimming took off 5 bases at V and 2 bases at J, with 16 bases between the two ends. CDR1 SEHNR and CDR2 FQNEAQ come from the germline V gene (reference sequence). CDR3 in amino acids: CASSPSGERGNQPQHF. Here the CDR3 DNA reads TGTGCCAGCAGCCCATCGGGTGAGAGGGGCAATCAGCCCCAGCATTTT.

This clone was observed a handful of times. The chain is built from TRBV9 and TRBJ1-2; TRBD1 might be the D (6 bases). With 4 bases removed from V and 8 bases from J, the gap between germline ends came to 21 bases. CDR3 length: 15 residues. Germline loops: CDR1 SGDLS, CDR2 YYNGEE. CDR3 in amino acids: CASSLQTGNRGGYTF. The CDR3 DNA is TGTGCCAGCAGCCTTCAAACAGGGAACCGGGGCGGCTACACCTTC. The whole variable domain, remainder taken from reference TRBV9 and TRBJ1-2, is DSGVTQTPKHLITATGQRVTLRCSPRSGDLSVYWYQQSLDQGLQFLIQYYNGEERAKGNILERFSAQQFPDLHSELNLSSLELGDSALYFCASSLQTGNRGGYTFGSGTRLTVV.

This rearrangement joins TRBV9 to TRBJ2-1; a weak D match, TRBD2 (5 bases). Germline CDR1 SGDLS, CDR2 YYNGEE. The CDR3 runs 13 residues. V lost 1 base and J 7 bases, leaving 9 bases between the germline ends. This CDR3 reads CASSVSGLNEQFF. Written as DNA, the CDR3 is TGTGCCAGCAGCGTAAGCGGTCTTAATGAGCAGTTCTTC.

The rearrangement links TRBV15 to TRBJ2-2; TRBD2 matches at 7 bases. This CDR3 is 17 amino acids long. Per the germline V gene, CDR1 is LNHNV and CDR2 is YYDKDF (reference sequence). V shed 0 bases and J 6 bases; nucleotides not matched to a gene: 10. In DNA form, the CDR3 reads TGTGCCACCAGCAGAGATATGGCTAGCGGTCCCTCCGGGGAGCTGTTTTTT. Translation: CATSRDMASGPSGELFF.

This clone was seen only a few times. This rearrangement joins TRBV7-2 to TRBJ2-7; D gene uncertain. This CDR3 has 15 amino acids. Germline V gives CDR1 SGHTA, CDR2 FQGNSA. V was shortened by 4 bases and J by 3 bases, with 16 bases between the two germline ends. The CDR3 DNA follows: TGTGCCAGCAGCTATGATCTGACAAGAAACTACGAGCAGTACTTC. Protein: CASSYDLTRNYEQYF.

This clone was counted once. The chain recombines TRBV11-2 with TRBJ2-7, with unresolved D. Germline V gene sequence: CDR1 SGHAT, CDR2 FQNNGV. V lost 0 bases to trimming and J lost 4 bases, with 7 bases between them. This CDR3 contains 13 residues. The DNA for the CDR3 is TGTGCCAGCAGCTTAGAAACACAGTACGAGCAGTACTTC. Translation gives CASSLETQYEQYF.

This clone has only one observation. The chain has TRBV5-1 and TRBJ1-1; tentative D call: TRBD1 (6 bases). In germline, CDR1 is SGHRS, CDR2 YFSETQ. CDR3 length equals 14 residues. V lost 3 bases, J lost 1 base, and 10 bases lay in between. The CDR3 region is CASSSGQPNTEAFF. Here the CDR3 DNA reads TGCGCCAGCAGCTCCGGACAGCCGAACACTGAAGCTTTCTTT.

This sequence joins TRBV9 and TRBJ2-1; D is unresolved. Trimming cost V 4 bases and J 5 bases, with 10 bases left between them. This CDR3 is 13 amino acids long. Per the germline V gene, CDR1 is SGDLS and CDR2 is YYNGEE. The CDR3 reads CASSPDIDNEQFF. CDR3 coding DNA: TGTGCCAGCAGCCCCGACATAGACAATGAGCAGTTCTTC.

This clone was seen only once. One junction end does not reproduce the germline sequence, and a read error may be involved. CDR3 nucleotide sequence: TGTGCCTGGGGTGTAACAGGGGAGCAGTACTTC. This encodes CAWGVTGEQYF. The chain links TRBV30 to TRBJ2-7; TRBD1 is a possible D gene (6 bases). Germline CDR1 and CDR2: GTSNPN and SVGIG (reference sequence). CDR3 length equals 11 residues.

V usage is TRBV14 and J usage is TRBJ2-7; 9 bases map to TRBD1. V trimming: 4 bases; J trimming: 5 bases; junction bases outside the gene matches: 6. Germline V CDR1 and CDR2: SGHDN, FVKESK. The CDR3 contains 14 residues. CDR3: CASSLRDRVNEQYF. The CDR3 DNA reads as TGTGCCAGCAGCCTCCGGGACAGGGTGAACGAGCAGTACTTC.